This TCR beta chain was documented in a study of cytomegalovirus exposure and HLA in healthy donors. General study findings and limits: Researchers reported in a later analysis that a missense DCLRE1C variant was tied to TCR beta V- and J-gene trimming. Certain sequence variants were highly shared and formed a cluster, and this cluster was likely a sequencing artifact.

13 Jbeta primers and 60 Vbeta primers were used for the PCR. TCRdb's table, derived via immunoSEQ multiplex PCR, lists solely in-frame clones and lacks some. The table has about 120,000 clones, 9% to 10% seen once. About this clone itself: Its antigen is not known.

The CDR3 is 17 amino acids. Material: PBMCs. The source is a man aged 30 to 39 in good health and CMV-seronegative. The chain joins TRBV21-1 to TRBJ1-5; the table's D call, TRBD1, was not checked against the DNA. TRBV21-1 is given as a pseudogene. The CDR3 loop is CASSTRQGASWNQPQHF. The CDR3 DNA follows: TGTGCCAGCAGCACCAGACAGGGGGCGAGTTGGAATCAGCCCCAGCATTTT.